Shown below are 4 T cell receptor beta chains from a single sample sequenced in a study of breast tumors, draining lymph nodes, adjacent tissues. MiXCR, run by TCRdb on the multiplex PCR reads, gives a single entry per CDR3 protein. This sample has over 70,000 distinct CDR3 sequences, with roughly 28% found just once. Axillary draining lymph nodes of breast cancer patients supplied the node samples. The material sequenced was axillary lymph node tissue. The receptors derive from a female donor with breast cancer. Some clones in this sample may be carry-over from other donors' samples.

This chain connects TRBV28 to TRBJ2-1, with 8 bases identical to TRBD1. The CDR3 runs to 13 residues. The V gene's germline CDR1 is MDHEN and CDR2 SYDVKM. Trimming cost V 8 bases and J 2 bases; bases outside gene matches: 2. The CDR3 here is CASSTGAYNEQFF. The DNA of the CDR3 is TGTGCCAGCTCGACAGGGGCCTACAATGAGCAGTTCTTC.

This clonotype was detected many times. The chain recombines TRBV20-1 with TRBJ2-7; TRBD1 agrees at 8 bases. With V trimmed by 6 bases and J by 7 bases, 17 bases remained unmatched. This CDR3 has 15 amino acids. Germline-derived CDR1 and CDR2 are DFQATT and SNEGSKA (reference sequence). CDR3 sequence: CSAGGGGTGFREQYF. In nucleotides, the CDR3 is TGCAGTGCCGGGGGCGGTGGGACAGGTTTCAGGGAGCAGTACTTC.

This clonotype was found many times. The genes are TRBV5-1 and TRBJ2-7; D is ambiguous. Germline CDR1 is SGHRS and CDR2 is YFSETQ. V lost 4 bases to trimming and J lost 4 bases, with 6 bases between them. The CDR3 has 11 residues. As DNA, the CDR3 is TGCGCCAGCAGCGCAGAATACGAGCAGTACTTC. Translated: CASSAEYEQYF. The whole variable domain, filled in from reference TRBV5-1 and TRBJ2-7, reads KAGVTQTPRYLIKTRGQQVTLSCSPISGHRSVSWYQQTPGQGLQFLFEYFSETQRNKGNFPGRFSGRQFSNSRSEMNVSTLELGDSALYLCASSAEYEQYFGPGTRLTVT.

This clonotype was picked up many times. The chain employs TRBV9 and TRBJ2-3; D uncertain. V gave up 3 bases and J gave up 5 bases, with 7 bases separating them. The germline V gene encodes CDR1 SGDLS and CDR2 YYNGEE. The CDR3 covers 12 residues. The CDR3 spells CASSATEDTQYF. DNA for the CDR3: TGTGCCAGCAGCGCCACTGAAGATACGCAGTATTTT.